This TCR beta chain appears in the sequencing data of a study of CD8 T cells in Susac syndrome. An amount of RNA that ranged from roughly 0.45 to 1 ug was reverse transcribed with random hexamers. Multiplex PCR with immunoSEQ amplified the TCR beta CDR3 across 54 Vbeta and 13 Jbeta. TCRdb independently ran MiXCR on the immunoSEQ multiplex PCR reads; one entry per CDR3 protein. The sample yields more than 200,000 distinct CDR3 sequences, roughly nine tenths seen once. Patients with stable or active relapsing-remitting disease, all of them treatment-naive, made up the multiple sclerosis controls. In contrast to the negatively isolated CD8+ and CD4+ T cells, TEMRA cells were FACS-enriched. The clonotype originates from a human donor with multiple sclerosis. Specimen: CD8+ T cells from PBMCs.

The DNA of the CDR3 is TGTGCCAGCAGCGTCAGGGTAGAAGGCTCTGGGGCCAACGTCCTGACTTTC. Encoded protein: CASSVRVEGSGANVLTF. V is TRBV9 and J is TRBJ2-6, with D perhaps TRBD1 (5 bases). Germline CDR1 reads SGDLS; CDR2 reads YYNGEE. V dropped 2 bases and J dropped 0 bases, with 12 bases sitting between them. The CDR3 extends over 17 amino acids.